A single sample is the source of the 5 T cell receptor beta chains below, sequenced in a study of shared clonotypes between healthy human individuals. Naive CD8 cells were CD45RO-negative, positively selected for CCR7, excluding terminally differentiated effector memory CD45RA+ cells. Repertoires were generated with immunoSEQ multiplex PCR, while TCRdb's copy carries only in-frame clones and drops some. Of around 550,000 clones listed, approximately 96% were seen once; the top ten hold over 0.1%. Material for sequencing was naive CD8+ T cells sorted from blood. The receptors here all came from a woman in her twenties or thirties in good health.

The chain has TRBV10-2 and TRBJ2-7; 7 bases map to TRBD2. Germline V gene lookup returns CDR1 WSHSY and CDR2 SAAADI. This CDR3 is built from 14 residues. V dropped 8 bases and J dropped 2; count of bases not matched to a gene: 9. CDR3 sequence (DNA): TGCGCCAGCTATCACGGGAGGCTTCCCTACGAGCAGTACTTC. This translates into CASYHGRLPYEQYF.

V usage is TRBV13 and J usage is TRBJ1-1; no firm D call. This CDR3 contains 13 residues. Germline CDR1 PRHDT, CDR2 FYEKMQ (reference sequence). The V end lost 5 bases, the J end lost 1 base, and 8 bases lay between the germline ends. The CDR3 DNA is TGTGCCAGCAGCCTTCGAAGGAACACTGAAGCTTTCTTT. It specifies CASSLRRNTEAFF.

CDR3 nucleotide sequence: TGCAGCGTTGCCCCCCCCGGGGGGCACGACCGCGGCTACTACGAGCAGTACTTC. Translating gives CSVAPPGGHDRGYYEQYF. V usage is TRBV29-1 and J usage is TRBJ2-7; maybe TRBD2 (7 bases). Germline lookup yields CDR1 SQVTM and CDR2 ANQGSEA. The CDR3 loop spans 18 amino acids. Between the trimmed V and J ends, which lost 4 bases and 3 bases, there was a span of 28 bases.

The chain couples TRBV6-6 to TRBJ2-1; 10 bases line up with TRBD2. The CDR3 length is 15 residues. V shed 5 bases, J shed 4 bases, and the junction held 5 bases outside the gene matches. Germline CDR1 and CDR2: MNHNY and SVGAGI (reference sequence). The CDR3 sequence: CASSLAGERYNEQFF. CDR3 in DNA: TGTGCCAGCAGTCTAGCGGGAGAGAGGTACAATGAGCAGTTCTTC.

The rearrangement joins TRBV29-1 to TRBJ2-7; a possible D gene is TRBD2 (6 bases). Germline CDR1 and CDR2: SQVTM and ANQGSEA. The V end lost 3 bases, the J end lost 0 bases, and 15 bases lay between the germline ends. CDR3 length equals 15 residues. CDR3 DNA sequence: TGCAGCGTTGAGGGGGGTGGGGTCCCCTCCTACGAGCAGTACTTC. This codes for CSVEGGGVPSYEQYF.